Described below is a single T cell receptor (beta chain) sequence and its context. The data were taken from a study of blood T cell repertoires in COVID-19. Germline V lookup: CDR1 LGHNA, CDR2 YSLEER. V gave up 0 bases and J gave up 0 bases, with 9 bases separating them. This CDR3 has 15 residues. Some clones are missing from TCRdb's copy, which holds only in-frame ones; the method was immunoSEQ multiplex PCR. The sample shows under 75,000 clones, nearly 90% of them seen only once. The TCR sequence derives from a man aged 55-75 years with active COVID-19. Material: peripheral blood. The genes are TRBV4-3 and TRBJ2-7; tentatively, D is TRBD1 (5 bases). The CDR3 spells CASSQDRASSYEQYF. CDR3 DNA: TGCGCCAGCAGCCAAGACAGGGCAAGCTCCTACGAGCAGTACTTC.